These 21 T cell receptor beta chains were sequenced from one sample in a study of blood T cell repertoires in COVID-19. Only in-frame clones appear in the TCRdb table, and some are missing; sequencing was by immunoSEQ multiplex PCR. Seen here are some 520,000 clones, roughly 89% observed once, and the top ten hold around 0.9%. Sequenced input: peripheral blood. The receptor source for this set is a man between 18 and 35 years old with COVID-19, enrolled during active disease.

The chain is built from TRBV18 and TRBJ1-4; D call uncertain. This CDR3 is 14 amino acids long. V was cut by 6 bases and J by 8 bases, with 16 bases left in between. In germline, CDR1 is KGHSH, CDR2 LQKENI. In DNA form, the CDR3 reads TGTGCCAGCTCGCCAGCCTCTGGTGAGGAAAAACTGTTTTTT. Translating gives CASSPASGEEKLFF.

The sample holds one count of this clone. The V gene is TRBV7-9, the J gene TRBJ2-2; 12 nucleotides agree with TRBD2. Trimming at V came to 9 bases and at J to 7 bases, leaving 6 bases not matched to a gene. Looked up from germline, CDR1 is SEHNR and CDR2 is FQNEAQ (reference sequence). This CDR3 has 14 amino acids. The CDR3 DNA sequence: TGTGCCAGTGGACTAGCGGGAAGTTACGGGGAGCTGTTTTTT. The encoded protein is CASGLAGSYGELFF.

The genes are TRBV4-1 and TRBJ2-5, with D possibly TRBD1 on 7 matching bases. Trimming shortened V by 0 bases and J by 5 bases, and 13 bases separated the two germline ends. From germline, CDR1 is MGHRA and CDR2 YSYEKL. The CDR3 has 15 residues. In DNA form, the CDR3 reads TGCGCCAGCAGCCAAGAAGGGGGCCTAGCGGAGACCCAGTACTTC. It yields the protein CASSQEGGLAETQYF.

The genes are TRBV7-8 and TRBJ1-3; tentatively, D is TRBD1 (5 bases). The CDR3 covers 15 residues. V was cut by 3 bases and J by 0 bases, with 9 bases left in between. The germline V gene encodes CDR1 SGHVS and CDR2 FQNEAQ. CDR3 nucleotides: TGTGCCAGCAGCTTCCAGGGCCGCTCTGGAAACACCATATATTTT. Translated: CASSFQGRSGNTIYF. Using reference TRBV7-8 and TRBJ1-3 for the parts outside the CDR3, the full variable domain is GAGVSQSPRYKVAKRGQDVALRCDPISGHVSLFWYQQALGQGPEFLTYFQNEAQLDKSGLPSDRFFAERPEGSVSTLKIQRTQQEDSAVYLCASSFQGRSGNTIYFGEGSWLTVV.

The table lists this clone with a count of one. This sequence joins TRBV2 and TRBJ2-2; 7 nucleotides match TRBD2. The CDR3 is 16 amino acids. Germline V CDR1 and CDR2: SNHLY, FYNNEI. The junction had 13 bases not matched to a gene; V was cut back by 8 bases and J by 4 bases. This CDR3 is CASLPHGGGLTGELFF. The DNA for the CDR3 is TGTGCCAGCTTACCCCACGGGGGAGGGCTCACCGGGGAGCTGTTTTTT.

This chain joins TRBV5-6 and TRBJ2-7; TRBD1 matches at 7 bases. The germline V gene has CDR1 SGHDT and CDR2 YYEEEE. CDR3 length: 12 amino acids. J lost 3 bases, V lost 7 bases, and 4 bases had no gene match. CDR3 in DNA: TGTGCCAGCTCCGGGACAGTCTACGAGCAGTACTTC. Translation gives CASSGTVYEQYF.

The rearrangement uses TRBV4-1 and TRBJ1-3; D gene unclear. The V gene's germline CDR1 is MGHRA and CDR2 YSYEKL. This CDR3 region has 18 residues. Trimming cost V 3 bases and J 7 bases, with 25 bases left between them. The CDR3 region has the DNA TGCGCCAGCAGCCAGGACGAGGGAGCACAGCGCTACGGGAACACCATATATTTT. Amino acids: CASSQDEGAQRYGNTIYF.

The chain employs TRBV10-3 and TRBJ1-4, with D possibly TRBD1 on 6 matching bases. Germline loops: CDR1 ENHRY, CDR2 SYGVKD. The CDR3 extends over 13 amino acids. Trimming took 8 bases from V and 4 from J, leaving 11 bases between them. The CDR3 DNA reads TGTGCCATCGGGGCAGGGGTTAATGAAAAACTGTTTTTT. This sequence encodes CAIGAGVNEKLFF.

The sample holds one count of this clone. The chain joins TRBV7-9 to TRBJ1-1, with 7 bases matching TRBD1. Germline assignment: CDR1 SEHNR and CDR2 FQNEAQ (reference sequence). J lost 4 bases, V lost 6 bases, and 8 bases had no gene match. This CDR3 spans 14 amino acids. CDR3: CASSYRTGFTEAFF. The CDR3 DNA sequence: TGTGCCAGCAGTTACCGGACAGGTTTCACTGAAGCTTTCTTT.

The chain is built from TRBV5-4 and TRBJ2-1, with 7 bases fitting TRBD1. Trimming took 2 bases from V and 4 from J; bases not matched to a gene: 6. Germline V CDR1 and CDR2: SGHNT, YYREEE (reference sequence). The length of the CDR3 is 15 residues. The CDR3 bases are TGTGCCAGCAGCTTTCCGGACAGGCTATACAATGAGCAGTTCTTC. Residues: CASSFPDRLYNEQFF.

The rearrangement uses TRBV2 and TRBJ2-5; possibly TRBD2 for D (5 bases). Germline assignment: CDR1 SNHLY and CDR2 FYNNEI. The V end lost 8 bases, the J end lost 7 bases, and 17 bases lay between the germline ends. This CDR3 comprises 13 residues. CDR3 amino acids: CASALEGEGTQYF. As DNA, the CDR3 is TGTGCCAGCGCCCTCGAGGGTGAGGGGACCCAGTACTTC.

The gene calls are TRBV18 and TRBJ2-1, with 8 positions matching TRBD2. From germline, CDR1 is KGHSH and CDR2 LQKENI. The CDR3 extends over 15 amino acids. V shed 3 bases, J shed 4 bases, and the junction held 5 bases outside the gene matches. The CDR3 sequence is CASSPSSGAYNEQFF. The CDR3 DNA is TGTGCCAGCTCACCTAGTAGCGGGGCTTACAATGAGCAGTTCTTC.

Written as DNA, the CDR3 is TGTGCCAGCAGCTTACCCGCGGCGTCTAGAACCAGCAATGAGCAGTTCTTC. It yields the protein CASSLPAASRTSNEQFF. The chain joins TRBV7-2 to TRBJ2-1; D ambiguous. Germline lookup yields CDR1 SGHTA and CDR2 FQGNSA. The CDR3 has 17 amino acids. Between the trimmed V and J ends, which lost 2 bases and 6 bases, there was a span of 20 bases.

The chain couples TRBV6-5 to TRBJ1-5, with 8 bases identical to TRBD1. V gave up 8 bases and J gave up 4 bases; unmatched junction bases: 10. The germline gives CDR1 MNHEY, CDR2 SVGAGI. This CDR3 is built from 15 residues. The CDR3 is CASSPGQVGNQPQHF. CDR3 bases: TGTGCCAGCTCTCCGGGACAGGTGGGGAATCAGCCCCAGCATTTT.

The rearrangement uses TRBV15 and TRBJ1-5; 11 nucleotides agree with TRBD1. With 1 base clipped from V and 9 bases from J, the junction kept 2 bases outside the gene matches. This CDR3 has 14 amino acids. Germline V gene data show CDR1 as LNHNV and CDR2 as YYDKDF (reference sequence). The CDR3 DNA is TGTGCCACCAGCAGAGGGACAGGGGGCGGGCCCCAGCATTTT. Protein sequence: CATSRGTGGGPQHF.

CDR3 sequence reads: CASTNRNTEAFF. In nucleotides, the CDR3 is TGTGCCAGCACTAACAGGAACACTGAAGCTTTCTTT. The V call is TRBV28, the J call TRBJ1-1; D ambiguous. Germline-derived CDR1 and CDR2 are MDHEN and SYDVKM. The ends were cut back, 7 bases at V and 1 base at J, with 7 bases in the middle. The CDR3 has 12 residues.

The chain uses TRBV7-9 and TRBJ2-3; 9 bases are a match to TRBD1. The CDR3 totals 15 residues. Unmatched junction bases numbered 1, after V lost 3 bases and J lost 0 bases. From germline, CDR1 is SEHNR and CDR2 FQNEAQ (reference sequence). CDR3 sequence: CASSLGTGSTDTQYF. CDR3 nucleotide sequence: TGTGCCAGCAGCTTGGGGACAGGGAGCACAGATACGCAGTATTTT. The variable domain in full, with the rest retrieved from reference TRBV7-9 and TRBJ2-3, is DTGVSQNPRHKITKRGQNVTFRCDPISEHNRLYWYRQTLGQGPEFLTYFQNEAQLEKSRLLSDRFSAERPKGSFSTLEIQRTEQGDSAMYLCASSLGTGSTDTQYFGPGTRLTVL.

The chain couples TRBV3-1 (or the pseudogene TRBV3-2) to TRBJ1-2; TRBD1 agrees at 10 bases. Losses at the gene ends were 3 bases for V and 8 bases for J; bases not matched to a gene: 6. The germline CDR1 and CDR2 sequences are LGHDT and YNNKEL (reference sequence). The CDR3 runs to 14 residues. CDR3 loop: CASSHSDRGRGYTF. The CDR3 coding sequence is TGTGCCAGCAGCCACTCCGACAGGGGGCGAGGCTACACCTTC.

The chain carries TRBV10-3 and TRBJ1-2; 7 positions match TRBD1. J lost 4 bases, V lost 0 bases, and 8 bases had no gene match. The CDR3 loop spans 16 amino acids. Germline-derived CDR1 and CDR2 are ENHRY and SYGVKD. CDR3 loop: CAISESPGTASYGYTF. CDR3 nucleotide sequence: TGTGCCATCAGTGAGTCACCCGGGACAGCTTCCTATGGCTACACCTTC.

The gene calls are TRBV28 and TRBJ1-4; D unclear. This CDR3 is built from 14 residues. V dropped 3 bases and J dropped 10 bases, with 15 bases sitting between them. Germline loops: CDR1 MDHEN, CDR2 SYDVKM. CDR3 in DNA: TGTGCCAGCAGTTTGGGTGGAACAGCTGCAAAACTGTTTTTT. Translated: CASSLGGTAAKLFF. The whole variable domain, remainder taken from reference TRBV28 and TRBJ1-4, is DVKVTQSSRYLVKRTGEKVFLECVQDMDHENMFWYRQDPGLGLRLIYFSYDVKMKEKGDIPEGYSVSREKKERFSLILESASTNQTSMYLCASSLGGTAAKLFFGSGTQLSVL.

The gene calls are TRBV2 and TRBJ2-6; 14 positions match TRBD2. Germline V gene sequence: CDR1 SNHLY, CDR2 FYNNEI. V gave up 6 bases and J gave up 0 bases; unmatched junction bases: 4. There are 18 residues in the CDR3. The chain's CDR3 is CASRGLAGVNSGANVLTF. CDR3 in DNA: TGTGCCAGCAGGGGACTAGCGGGGGTGAACTCTGGGGCCAACGTCCTGACTTTC.